The rows below give T cell receptor beta chains drawn from one sample of a study of T cell changes during pregnancy in multiple sclerosis. Using immunoSEQ multiplex PCR, the repertoire was profiled, and TCRdb retains in-frame clones only, with some absent. The sample shows fewer than 13,000 clones, around 89% of them seen only once. Sequences were derived from CD8+ T cells from peripheral blood mononuclear cells, sampled in the first trimester of pregnancy. The receptors were gathered from a female donor in good health, enrolled as a control in a pregnancy study. Each CDR3 is given with its conserved first and last residue. D genes are given only for firm matches. Only some rows state a clone size, as once, few, many or a class for expanded clones.

D	J	V	size	CDR3	DNA
TRBD2	TRBJ2-7	TRBV5-5	NA	CASSWTPSGGASYEQYF	TGTGCCAGCAGCTGGACACCTAGCGGGGGGGCGTCCTACGAGCAGTACTTC
NA	TRBJ1-2	TRBV5-4	NA	CASKPGGNYGYTF	TGTGCCAGTAAGCCGGGGGGGAACTATGGCTACACCTTC
NA	TRBJ1-1	TRBV25-1	NA	CASSEEGNTEAFF	TGTGCCAGCAGTGAAGAGGGGAACACTGAAGCTTTCTTT
TRBD2	TRBJ2-7	TRBV9	NA	CASSVEGSGGEEQYF	TGTGCCAGCAGCGTAGAGGGTAGCGGGGGGGAAGAGCAGTACTTC
TRBD2	TRBJ2-3	TRBV4-1	NA	CASSQGASGDVDTQYF	TGCGCCAGCAGCCAAGGGGCTAGCGGGGATGTGGATACGCAGTATTTT
NA	TRBJ2-1	TRBV7-3	NA	CASSPQQGNYNEQFF	TGTGCCAGCAGCCCCCAACAGGGTAATTACAATGAGCAGTTCTTC
NA	TRBJ1-5	TRBV5-6	NA	CASSQHSNQPQHF	TGTGCCAGCAGCCAACACAGCAATCAGCCCCAGCATTTT
NA	TRBJ1-4	TRBV6-5	NA	CASSYSNFNEKLFF	TGTGCCAGCAGTTACTCGAACTTTAATGAAAAACTGTTTTTT
NA	TRBJ2-2	TRBV6-4	NA	CASSAGNTGELFF	TGTGCCAGCAGCGCGGGGAACACCGGGGAGCTGTTTTTT
TRBD1	TRBJ1-2	TRBV14	once	CASSPKDRGILYNGYTF	TGTGCCAGCAGCCCGAAGGACAGGGGCATTCTGTATAATGGCTACACCTTC
NA	TRBJ1-2	TRBV4-3	NA	CASSQHRDTNYGYTF	TGCGCCAGCAGCCAACACAGGGATACCAACTATGGCTACACCTTC
NA	TRBJ1-1	TRBV7-9	once	CASSLNGMNTEAFF	TGTGCCAGCAGCTTAAACGGGATGAACACTGAAGCTTTCTTT
TRBD1	TRBJ2-1	TRBV27	NA	CASSPGTADNEQFF	TGTGCCAGCAGTCCCGGGACAGCGGACAATGAGCAGTTCTTC
TRBD1	TRBJ1-4	TRBV27	NA	CASSPPDRANEKLFF	TGTGCCAGCAGTCCGCCGGACAGGGCGAATGAAAAACTGTTTTTT
TRBD2	TRBJ2-1	TRBV6-5	once	CASSYSSGAHNEQFF	TGTGCCAGCAGTTACTCTAGCGGGGCCCACAATGAGCAGTTCTTC
TRBD1	TRBJ2-3	TRBV6-5	few	CASRAGTGDTDTQYF	TGTGCCAGCAGAGCCGGGACAGGGGACACAGATACGCAGTATTTT
NA	TRBJ2-1	TRBV27	NA	CASSPGYNEQFF	TGTGCCAGCAGTCCCGGTTACAATGAGCAGTTCTTC
TRBD1	TRBJ1-1	TRBV2	NA	CASSEPDRGGTEAFF	TGTGCCAGCAGTGAACCGGACAGGGGAGGCACTGAAGCTTTCTTT
NA	TRBJ2-7	TRBV6-5	NA	CASSYIRGDNEQYF	TGTGCCAGCAGTTACATCAGGGGGGATAACGAGCAGTACTTC
NA	TRBJ2-2	TRBV6-1	NA	CASSTGEAGELFF	TGTGCCAGCAGTACAGGGGAGGCCGGGGAGCTGTTTTTT
NA	TRBJ1-1	TRBV7-9	NA	CASSGEWSTEAFF	TGTGCCAGCAGCGGGGAGTGGAGCACTGAAGCTTTCTTT
NA	TRBJ2-3	TRBV6-1	NA	CASSESAEGTQYF	TGTGCCAGCAGTGAATCTGCGGAAGGTACGCAGTATTTT
TRBD1	TRBJ2-7	TRBV6-6	NA	CASSSGQGSEQYF	TGTGCCAGCAGTTCGGGACAGGGCAGCGAGCAGTACTTC
NA	TRBJ1-1	TRBV7-9	NA	CASTGGQIIAFF	TGTGCCAGCACCGGCGGACAGATCATCGCTTTCTTT
NA	TRBJ1-2	TRBV4-1	NA	CASSQAQVGYFYGYTF	TGCGCCAGCAGCCAGGCCCAGGTGGGCTATTTCTATGGCTACACCTTC
NA	TRBJ1-2	TRBV9	NA	CASSPTGLRGYTF	TGTGCCAGCAGCCCAACGGGTCTTCGGGGCTACACCTTC
NA	TRBJ1-2	TRBV30	NA	CAQNRGGYTF	TGTGCCCAAAACAGAGGGGGCTACACCTTC
TRBD1	TRBJ1-4	TRBV30	NA	CAWTQSTGTGGEKLFF	TGTGCCTGGACCCAATCCACCGGGACAGGGGGGGAAAAACTGTTTTTT
NA	TRBJ1-6	TRBV2	few	CASSESGYVDSPLHF	TGTGCCAGCAGTGAGTCAGGGTACGTGGATTCACCCCTCCACTTT
NA	TRBJ2-7	TRBV27	NA	CASSLLRTGEQYF	TGTGCCAGCAGTCTTTTACGGACGGGGGAGCAGTACTTC
TRBD2	TRBJ2-5	TRBV9	NA	CASSVTSGGLETQYF	TGTGCCAGCAGCGTGACTAGCGGGGGTCTAGAGACCCAGTACTTC
NA	TRBJ2-4	TRBV7-9	NA	CASRAVGARGVF	TGTGCCAGCAGGGCCGTAGGGGCCCGAGGCGTCTTC
NA	TRBJ2-7	TRBV7-9	NA	CASSLYTGNEQYF	TGTGCCAGCAGCTTATATACGGGGAACGAGCAGTACTTC
NA	TRBJ1-2	TRBV15	NA	CATSPSAGVAYGYTF	TGTGCCACCAGCCCCTCAGCGGGGGTCGCCTATGGCTACACCTTC
TRBD1	TRBJ2-1	TRBV6-5	NA	CASSYSGTGVNEQFF	TGTGCCAGCAGTTATTCCGGGACAGGGGTCAATGAGCAGTTCTTC
NA	TRBJ2-3	TRBV27	once	CASSFGLRTDTQYF	TGTGCCAGCAGTTTCGGACTGCGCACAGATACGCAGTATTTT
TRBD1	TRBJ1-3	TRBV6-4	NA	CASSDHRGGNTIYF	TGTGCCAGCAGTGACCACAGGGGGGGAAACACCATATATTTT
NA	TRBJ2-1	TRBV7-2	NA	CASSTVDRYNEQFF	TGTGCCAGCAGCACTGTGGACAGATACAATGAGCAGTTCTTC
TRBD1	TRBJ2-1	TRBV4-2	NA	CASSLSTGLYNEQFF	TGTGCCAGCAGCCTCTCGACAGGGTTATACAATGAGCAGTTCTTC
NA	TRBJ2-1	TRBV7-9	NA	CASSPDSYNEQFF	TGTGCCAGCAGCCCAGACTCCTACAATGAGCAGTTCTTC
TRBD1	TRBJ2-3	TRBV7-2	once	CASSLGTGHTDTQYF	TGTGCCAGCAGCTTAGGGACAGGGCACACAGATACGCAGTATTTT